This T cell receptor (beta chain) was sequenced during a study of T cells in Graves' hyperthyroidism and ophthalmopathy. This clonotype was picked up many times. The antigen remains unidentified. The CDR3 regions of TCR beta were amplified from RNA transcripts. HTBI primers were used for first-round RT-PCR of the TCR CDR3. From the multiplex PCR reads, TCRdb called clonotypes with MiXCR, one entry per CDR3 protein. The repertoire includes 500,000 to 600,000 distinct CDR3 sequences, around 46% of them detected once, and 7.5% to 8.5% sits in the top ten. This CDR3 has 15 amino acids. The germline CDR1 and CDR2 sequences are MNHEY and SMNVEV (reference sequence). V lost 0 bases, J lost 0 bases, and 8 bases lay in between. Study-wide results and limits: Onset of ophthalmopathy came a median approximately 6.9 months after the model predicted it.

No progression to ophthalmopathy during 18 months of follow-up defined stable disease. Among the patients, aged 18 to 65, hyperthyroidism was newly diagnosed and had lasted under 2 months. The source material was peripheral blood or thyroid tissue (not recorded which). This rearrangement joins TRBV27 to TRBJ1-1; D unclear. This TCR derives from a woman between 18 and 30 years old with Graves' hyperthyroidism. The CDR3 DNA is TGTGCCAGCAGTTTATCCCCAGAATTGAACACTGAAGCTTTCTTT. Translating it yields CASSLSPELNTEAFF.